This TCR beta chain emerged from a study of blood T cell repertoires in COVID-19. In germline, CDR1 is SGHTS, CDR2 YDEGEE. This CDR3 comprises 17 residues. Unmatched junction bases numbered 10, after V lost 3 bases and J lost 1 base. Clones were read by immunoSEQ multiplex PCR, and TCRdb kept only the in-frame ones, dropping some. The sample includes approximately 100,000 clones, more than 75% of them seen just once. The TCR originated in a human donor in a cohort sampled during active COVID-19. What was sequenced was peripheral blood. This chain uses TRBV5-8 with TRBJ1-5; 7 nucleotides line up with TRBD1. For the CDR3, the DNA is TGTGCCAGCAGCTCCTCTCGGGCAGGGGGGAGCAATCAGCCCCAGCATTTT. Protein sequence: CASSSSRAGGSNQPQHF.